This entry concerns a single T cell receptor beta chain. Its antigen is as yet unknown. The entry originates in a study of cytomegalovirus exposure and HLA in healthy donors. Study as a whole: Tens of millions of unique TCR sequences came from HLA-typed donors in an early release.

Study conclusions and caveats: It was reportedly the case that the classifier diagnosed cytomegalovirus status with high specificity and sensitivity. Cytomegalovirus-associated status was assigned to approximately 160 TCR beta chains.

Per germline, CDR1 LNHDA and CDR2 SQIVND (reference sequence). The CDR3 loop spans 17 amino acids. Trimming cost V 5 bases and J 5 bases; bases outside gene matches: 8. The PCR employed 60 Vbeta primers together with 13 Jbeta primers. Assay: immunoSEQ multiplex PCR; the TCRdb copy retains only in-frame clones and omits some. The sample has about 190,000 clones; roughly 90% are singletons. Source material: PBMCs. This receptor was obtained from a woman aged 25 to 39 in good health and CMV-seronegative. This chain links TRBV19 with TRBJ2-5, with 16 bases matching TRBD2. The CDR3 sequence is CASSAPGLAGGLETQYF. CDR3 in DNA: TGTGCCAGTAGTGCGCCGGGACTAGCGGGAGGGCTGGAGACCCAGTACTTC.